These 15 T cell receptor beta chains were sequenced from one sample in a study of shared clonotypes between healthy human individuals. Only in-frame clones appear in the TCRdb table, and some are missing; sequencing was by immunoSEQ multiplex PCR. The sample consists of 2 million to 3 million clones, approximately 93% of them appearing once. The sample taken for sequencing was naive CD4+ T cells from PBMCs. The subset is: CD45RA+ positively selected. The receptors come from a man between 18 and 35 years old in good health. Some clones in this sample may be carry-over from other donors' samples.

The chain has TRBV6-5 and TRBJ1-2; no firm D call. The CDR3 is made up of 15 amino acids. CDR1 is MNHEY, CDR2 SVGAGI, per germline. V gave up 2 bases and J gave up 0 bases, with 10 bases separating them. CDR3 nucleotides: TGTGCCAGCAGTTACGGTGTCCGCACTAACTATGGCTACACCTTC. It yields the protein CASSYGVRTNYGYTF.

CDR3 nucleotides: TGTGCCAGCAGCCAACAACCGGGACTAGCGGATCGATCGGGTGAGCAGTTCTTC. It codes for CASSQQPGLADRSGEQFF. This chain links TRBV14 with TRBJ2-1; 11 bases fit TRBD2. The CDR3 totals 18 residues. Germline trimming cut 2 bases from V and 9 bases from J; bases unmatched to any gene: 15. Germline CDR1 and CDR2: SGHDN and FVKESK.

This clone was found a few times. This sample also contains other DNA sequences that code for the same CDR3. The V and J genes are TRBV5-1 and TRBJ2-2, with D uncertain. V was trimmed by 0 bases and J by 6 bases, leaving 3 bases between them. CDR3 size: 12 residues. Germline CDR1 reads SGHRS; CDR2 reads YFSETQ. The DNA of the CDR3 is TGCGCCAGCAGCTTGGGGTCCGGGGAGCTGTTTTTT. This encodes CASSLGSGELFF.

The chain carries TRBV7-2 and TRBJ2-3, with a possible D match to TRBD2 (6 bases). Trimming stripped 4 bases from V and 2 bases from J, with 19 bases between. Germline CDR1 is SGHTA and CDR2 is FQGNSA. The CDR3 runs 17 residues. CDR3 region: CASSSPSQRAITDTQYF. The CDR3 region has the DNA TGTGCCAGCAGCTCACCCTCACAGCGGGCAATCACAGATACGCAGTATTTT.

The rearrangement joins TRBV30 to TRBJ1-2; no definite D call. Deletions cut 1 base from V and 0 bases from J, with 12 bases between. The CDR3 extends over 15 amino acids. CDR1 and CDR2 from the germline V gene are GTSNPN and SVGIG (reference sequence). This CDR3 reads CAWSGEHLPNYGYTF. DNA of the CDR3: TGTGCCTGGAGTGGGGAACACCTACCTAACTATGGCTACACCTTC.

The rearrangement links TRBV6-6 to TRBJ1-1, with a possible D match to TRBD1 (5 bases). CDR1 is MNHNY and CDR2 is SVGAGI in the germline V gene (reference sequence). The ends were cut back, 5 bases at V and 6 bases at J, with 16 bases in the middle. This CDR3 contains 14 residues. The CDR3 coding sequence is TGTGCCAGCAGTACCCGGCAGGGATTTTCTGAAGCTTTCTTT. It specifies CASSTRQGFSEAFF.

The chain links TRBV28 to TRBJ2-7; D could derive from TRBD1 or TRBD2 (6 bases each). The germline V gene encodes CDR1 MDHEN and CDR2 SYDVKM. The CDR3 sequence is 15 residues long. With 7 bases removed from V and 2 bases from J, the gap between germline ends came to 18 bases. CDR3: CASNEGGKSTYEQYF. The CDR3, as DNA: TGTGCCAGCAACGAAGGGGGGAAATCCACCTACGAGCAGTACTTC.

The rearrangement uses TRBV18 and TRBJ2-1, with TRBD1 matching over 8 bases. Germline trimming cut 3 bases from V and 10 bases from J; bases unmatched to any gene: 8. CDR1 is KGHSH, CDR2 LQKENI, per germline. The CDR3 has 14 amino acids. CDR3 loop: CASSPTGTGAEQFF. CDR3 nucleotides: TGTGCCAGCTCACCCACCGGGACAGGAGCCGAGCAGTTCTTC.

This clone was seen a single time. J is TRBJ1-1 and V is TRBV28; 9 bases are a match to TRBD1. V dropped 2 bases and J dropped 6; count of bases not matched to a gene: 7. The CDR3 covers 15 residues. Germline lookup yields CDR1 MDHEN and CDR2 SYDVKM. CDR3 nucleotide sequence: TGTGCCAGCAGTTTAGGGGACAGGGCCGCGGCTGAAGCTTTCTTT. Its protein is CASSLGDRAAAEAFF.

V and J are TRBV19 and TRBJ2-2, with D unresolved. The germline CDR1 and CDR2 sequences are LNHDA and SQIVND (reference sequence). The CDR3 is made up of 17 amino acids. V gave up 6 bases and J gave up 7 bases, with 24 bases separating them. CDR3 sequence (DNA): TGTGCCAGTAGAACCAGCATGGGGTCACCTGGTTTCGGGGAGCTGTTTTTT. Encoded protein: CASRTSMGSPGFGELFF.

This clone occurred once. This rearrangement joins TRBV19 to TRBJ1-2; 7 bases fit TRBD1. The CDR3 runs to 12 residues. The V gene end was trimmed by 9 bases and the J gene end by 6 bases; junction bases not matched to a gene: 7. CDR1 and CDR2 (germline): LNHDA, SQIVND (reference sequence). CDR3: CASLQGRDGYTF. The CDR3 DNA is TGTGCCAGCCTACAGGGGAGAGATGGCTACACCTTC.

This clone showed up just a few times. The chain employs TRBV29-1 and TRBJ1-1; D gene unclear. Trimming left V 4 bases short and J 5 bases short, with 11 bases between. This CDR3 region has 12 residues. Germline assignment: CDR1 SQVTM and CDR2 ANQGSEA. The CDR3 is CSVVGFYTEAFF. In DNA, the CDR3 is TGCAGCGTTGTAGGGTTTTATACTGAAGCTTTCTTT. Together with reference TRBV29-1 and TRBJ1-1, the CDR3 gives the full variable domain: SAVISQKPSRDICQRGTSLTIQCQVDSQVTMMFWYRQQPGQSLTLIATANQGSEATYESGFVIDKFPISRPNLTFSTLTVSNMSPEDSSIYLCSVVGFYTEAFFGQGTRLTVV.

For this clone: Other nucleotide sequences in the sample specify the same CDR3. This chain uses TRBV19 with TRBJ2-3; 8 bases align to TRBD2. This CDR3 has 14 amino acids. The junction had 2 bases not matched to a gene; V was cut back by 5 bases and J by 1 base. CDR1 and CDR2 from the germline V gene are LNHDA and SQIVND (reference sequence). The CDR3 spells CASSRREGTDTQYF. The CDR3 region has the DNA TGTGCCAGTAGTCGGCGGGAGGGCACAGATACGCAGTATTTT.

The V and J genes are TRBV4-2 and TRBJ2-5, with D perhaps matching TRBD2 (5 bases). CDR1 LGHNA and CDR2 YNFKEQ come from the germline V gene. The CDR3 contains 14 residues. Trimming shortened V by 3 bases and J by 5 bases, and 13 bases separated the two germline ends. This CDR3 is CASSQDRGFETQYF. CDR3 nucleotide sequence: TGTGCCAGCAGCCAGGACCGCGGGTTTGAGACCCAGTACTTC.

This chain connects TRBV9 to TRBJ2-3, with 8 bases that match TRBD2. Germline loops: CDR1 SGDLS, CDR2 YYNGEE. CDR3 length equals 17 residues. The V gene end was trimmed by 0 bases and the J gene end by 0 bases; junction bases not matched to a gene: 6. In nucleotides, the CDR3 is TGTGCCAGCAGCGTAGGAGAACTAGCGGCTAGCACAGATACGCAGTATTTT. Translation: CASSVGELAASTDTQYF.